The 9 T cell receptor beta chains reported below all come from one sample, sequenced in a study of T cells after posttransplantation cyclophosphamide. The naive gate required viable CD3+CD4+ or CD3+CD8+ cells with CCR7+CD45RA+CD45RO-CD95-CD27+CD28+ phenotype. This table comes from immunoSEQ multiplex PCR, and its TCRdb copy is limited to in-frame clones, with some not included. The sample consists of about 22,000 clones, approximately 97% of them appearing once. Source material: naive CD4+ T cells sorted from PBMCs. The receptor set was obtained from a man in his fifties or sixties in good health, CMV-negative, and a related stem cell transplant donor.

The CDR3 loop is CASSIGTGGTTQHF. The CDR3 DNA follows: TGTGCCAGCAGCATAGGTACAGGGGGCACGACCCAGCATTTT. The chain combines TRBV7-9 with TRBJ1-5; 9 nucleotides match TRBD1. The trim removed 5 bases at V and 11 bases at J, leaving 10 bases unmatched. Germline CDR1 SEHNR, CDR2 FQNEAQ (reference sequence). CDR3 length equals 14 residues.

CDR3 sequence (DNA): TGTGCCAGCAGTGAACGGGCCAGCGGGAGTTTGGGGAATGAGCAGTTCTTC. Translating gives CASSERASGSLGNEQFF. The V gene is TRBV2, the J gene TRBJ2-1, with 8 bases matching TRBD2. Germline-derived CDR1 and CDR2 are SNHLY and FYNNEI. The junction had 13 bases not matched to a gene; V was cut back by 2 bases and J by 7 bases. This CDR3 has 17 amino acids.

The chain is built from TRBV2 and TRBJ1-2; no clear D gene. There are 12 residues in the CDR3. Germline V gene sequence: CDR1 SNHLY, CDR2 FYNNEI. Trimming removed 5 bases at V and 5 bases at J, with 9 bases between. This CDR3 is CASSREVYGYTF. In nucleotides, the CDR3 is TGTGCCAGCAGTCGTGAGGTTTATGGCTACACCTTC.

V and J are TRBV5-1 and TRBJ2-5; no firm D call. Germline V gene sequence: CDR1 SGHRS, CDR2 YFSETQ. Trimming removed 2 bases from V and 4 bases from J, with 6 bases in between. The CDR3 loop spans 12 amino acids. CDR3 region: CASSFVGETQYF. Here the CDR3 DNA reads TGCGCCAGCAGCTTTGTCGGAGAGACCCAGTACTTC. The whole variable domain, remainder taken from reference TRBV5-1 and TRBJ2-5, is KAGVTQTPRYLIKTRGQQVTLSCSPISGHRSVSWYQQTPGQGLQFLFEYFSETQRNKGNFPGRFSGRQFSNSRSEMNVSTLELGDSALYLCASSFVGETQYFGPGTRLLVL.

For the CDR3, the DNA is TGTGCCAGTAGTGCGAACAGGGTTAGTAACAATGAGCAGTTCTTC. It codes for CASSANRVSNNEQFF. J is TRBJ2-1 and V is TRBV19; D is perhaps TRBD1 (6 bases). The CDR3 extends over 15 amino acids. The germline CDR1 and CDR2 sequences are LNHDA and SQIVND (reference sequence). V was shortened by 5 bases and J by 5 bases, with 16 bases between the two germline ends.

V gene TRBV18 combines with J gene TRBJ1-1; TRBD1 might be the D (6 bases). Germline V gene sequence: CDR1 KGHSH, CDR2 LQKENI. The ends were cut back, 5 bases at V and 0 bases at J, with 19 bases in the middle. This CDR3 is 17 amino acids long. DNA of the CDR3: TGTGCCAGCTCATCGATATATCAGGGGACCTTGAACACTGAAGCTTTCTTT. Its protein product is CASSSIYQGTLNTEAFF.

In DNA, the CDR3 is TGTGCCACAACTGTCGGAGGGGACAGCATCTACGAGCAGTACTTC. Translating it yields CATTVGGDSIYEQYF. V and J are TRBV15 and TRBJ2-7; TRBD1 is a possible D gene (7 bases). Trimming shortened V by 9 bases and J by 3 bases, and 21 bases separated the two germline ends. The germline CDR1 and CDR2 sequences are LNHNV and YYDKDF (reference sequence). The CDR3 has 15 amino acids. The full variable domain, completed using reference TRBV15 and TRBJ2-7, is DAMVIQNPRYQVTQFGKPVTLSCSQTLNHNVMYWYQQKSSQAPKLLFHYYDKDFNNEADTPDNFQSRRPNTSFCFLDIRSPGLGDTAMYLCATTVGGDSIYEQYFGPGTRLTVT.

The V gene is TRBV10-2, the J gene TRBJ1-6; 7 nucleotides match TRBD1. This CDR3 spans 13 amino acids. From germline, CDR1 is WSHSY and CDR2 SAAADI. Trimming removed 3 bases from V and 11 bases from J; junction bases left unmatched: 4. The CDR3: CASSDQTGTPLHF. CDR3 in DNA: TGCGCCAGCAGTGACCAGACAGGGACACCCCTCCACTTT.

The chain links TRBV7-2 to TRBJ1-1; TRBD1 might be the D (6 bases). V shed 6 bases and J shed 1 base, with 9 bases lying between them. CDR3 size: 13 residues. Per the germline V gene, CDR1 is SGHTA and CDR2 is FQGNSA. This CDR3 is CASRVGQNTEAFF. The CDR3 DNA follows: TGTGCCAGCAGGGTGGGACAGAACACTGAAGCTTTCTTT. Based on the CDR3 plus reference TRBV7-2 and TRBJ1-1, the full variable domain is GAGVSQSPSNKVTEKGKDVELRCDPISGHTALYWYRQSLGQGLEFLIYFQGNSAPDKSGLPSDRFSAERTGGSVSTLTIQRTQQEDSAVYLCASRVGQNTEAFFGQGTRLTVV.